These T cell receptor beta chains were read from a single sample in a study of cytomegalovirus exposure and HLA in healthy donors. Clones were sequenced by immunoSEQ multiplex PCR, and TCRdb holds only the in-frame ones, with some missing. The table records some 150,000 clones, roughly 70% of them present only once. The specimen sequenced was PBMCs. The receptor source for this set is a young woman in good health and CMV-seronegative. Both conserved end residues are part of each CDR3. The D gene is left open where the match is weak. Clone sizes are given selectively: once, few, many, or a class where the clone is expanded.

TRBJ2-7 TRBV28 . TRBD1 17 CASRPAGTALKGNEQYF TGTGCCAGCCGTCCCGCCGGGACAGCCCTCAAGGGGAACGAGCAGTACTTC
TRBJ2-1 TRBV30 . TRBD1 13 CAWDPGQGDEQFF TGTGCCTGGGATCCGGGACAGGGGGATGAGCAGTTCTTC
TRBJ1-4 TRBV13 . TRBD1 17 CASSVRDRGLGNEKLFF TGTGCCAGCAGCGTCCGGGACAGGGGGCTTGGTAATGAAAAACTGTTTTTT
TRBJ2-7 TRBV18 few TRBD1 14 CASSPGQVTYEQYF TGTGCCAGCTCACCTGGACAGGTTACCTACGAGCAGTACTTC
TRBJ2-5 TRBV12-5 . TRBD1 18 CASGLRGDRGFWGETQYF TGTGCTAGTGGCCTCCGGGGGGACAGGGGGTTTTGGGGAGAGACCCAGTACTTC
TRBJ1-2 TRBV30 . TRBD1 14 CAWTHGGDSYGYTF TGTGCCTGGACCCACGGAGGGGACAGCTATGGCTACACCTTC
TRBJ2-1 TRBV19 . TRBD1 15 CASSIGYGQGNEQFF TGTGCCAGTAGTATAGGGTACGGACAGGGCAATGAGCAGTTCTTC
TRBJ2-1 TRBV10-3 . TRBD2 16 CAISESWLAGLNEQFF TGTGCCATCAGTGAGTCGTGGCTAGCGGGTTTAAATGAGCAGTTCTTC
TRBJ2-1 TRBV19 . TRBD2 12 CASLGGGNEQFF TGTGCCAGCCTGGGGGGGGGCAATGAGCAGTTCTTC
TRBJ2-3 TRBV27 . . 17 CASSFDTGGQGTDTQYF TGTGCCAGCAGTTTCGACACCGGTGGGCAGGGGACAGATACGCAGTATTTT
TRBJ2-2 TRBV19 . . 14 CASSNPLAPGELFF TGTGCCAGTAGTAACCCCCTAGCTCCCGGGGAGCTGTTTTTT
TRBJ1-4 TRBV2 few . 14 CASRSNDPNEKLFF TGTGCCAGCAGGTCTAACGATCCTAATGAAAAACTGTTTTTT
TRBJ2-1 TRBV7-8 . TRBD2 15 CASSYIAGRYNEQFF TGTGCCAGCAGTTACATAGCGGGACGCTACAATGAGCAGTTCTTC
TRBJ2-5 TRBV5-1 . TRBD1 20 CASSLDWTGKGDSIQETQYF TGCGCCAGCAGCTTGGATTGGACAGGAAAAGGGGATTCAATTCAAGAGACCCAGTACTTC
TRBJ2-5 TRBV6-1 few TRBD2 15 CASRILAGEQETQYF TGTGCCAGCAGGATTCTAGCGGGGGAGCAAGAGACCCAGTACTTC
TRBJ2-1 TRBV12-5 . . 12 CASGLVLQQLLF TGTGCTAGTGGTTTGGTACTGCAGCAACTACTCTTC
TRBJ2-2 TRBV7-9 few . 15 CASSLRSLDTGELFF TGTGCCAGCAGCTTACGGAGTCTAGACACCGGGGAGCTGTTTTTT
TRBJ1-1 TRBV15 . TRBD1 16 CATSRVTGAMNTEAFF TGTGCCACCAGCAGAGTAACAGGGGCAATGAACACTGAAGCTTTCTTT
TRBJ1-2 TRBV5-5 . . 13 CASSFALEGGYTF TGTGCCAGCAGCTTTGCCCTCGAGGGAGGCTACACCTTC
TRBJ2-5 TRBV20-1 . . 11 CSVTVQETQYF TGCAGTGTGACAGTGCAAGAGACCCAGTACTTC
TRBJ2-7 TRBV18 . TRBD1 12 CASSPSGQGNYF TGTGCCAGCTCACCCTCCGGACAGGGGAATTACTTC
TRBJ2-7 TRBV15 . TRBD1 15 CATSTSWTGGHEQYF TGTGCCACCAGCACCTCCTGGACAGGGGGCCACGAGCAGTACTTC
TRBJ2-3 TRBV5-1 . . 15 CASSLGQGPGDTQYF TGCGCCAGCAGCTTGGGGCAGGGGCCAGGGGATACGCAGTATTTT
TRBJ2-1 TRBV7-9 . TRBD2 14 CATLGLAAYNEQFF TGTGCCACCCTGGGACTAGCGGCCTACAATGAGCAGTTCTTC
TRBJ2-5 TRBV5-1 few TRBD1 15 CASSLAATGGETQYF TGCGCCAGCAGCTTGGCCGCGACAGGGGGAGAGACCCAGTACTTC
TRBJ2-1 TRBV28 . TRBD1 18 CASSLSLSFGVPGGEQFF TGTGCCAGCAGTCTTTCCCTCTCATTCGGGGTCCCAGGGGGTGAGCAGTTCTTC
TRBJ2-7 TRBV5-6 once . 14 CASSFRRGAYEQYF TGTGCCAGCAGCTTCCGTAGAGGAGCCTACGAGCAGTACTTC
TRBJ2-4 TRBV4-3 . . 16 CASSQGPATGKNIQYF TGCGCCAGCAGCCAGGGCCCGGCAACAGGGAAAAACATTCAGTACTTC
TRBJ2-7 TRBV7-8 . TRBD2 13 CASSLAGGDEQYF TGTGCCAGCAGTTTAGCGGGAGGTGACGAGCAGTACTTC
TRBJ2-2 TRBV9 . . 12 CASTPDTGELFF TGTGCCAGCACCCCGGACACCGGGGAGCTGTTTTTT
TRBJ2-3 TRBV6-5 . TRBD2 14 CASSYGGGADTQYF TGTGCCAGCAGTTACGGCGGGGGGGCAGATACGCAGTATTTT
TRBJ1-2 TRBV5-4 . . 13 CASSLVSSDGYTF TGTGCCAGCAGCTTGGTGTCTAGCGATGGCTACACCTTC
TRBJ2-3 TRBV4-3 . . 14 CASSQRGPTDTQYF TGCGCCAGCAGCCAGCGGGGACCCACAGATACGCAGTATTTT
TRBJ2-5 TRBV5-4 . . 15 CASTREGVPGETQYF TGTGCCAGCACTCGTGAGGGGGTACCGGGGGAGACCCAGTACTTC
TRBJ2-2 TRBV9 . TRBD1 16 CASSTRTGENTGELFF TGTGCCAGCAGCACCAGGACAGGGGAGAACACCGGGGAGCTGTTTTTT
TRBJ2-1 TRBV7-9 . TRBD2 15 CASSSTGGPYNEQFF TGTGCCAGCAGCTCCACGGGAGGGCCCTACAATGAGCAGTTCTTC
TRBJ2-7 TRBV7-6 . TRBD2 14 CASSLVAGVNEQYF TGTGCCAGCAGCTTAGTAGCGGGAGTGAACGAGCAGTACTTC